Listed here are 24 T cell receptor beta chains from one sample, sequenced in a study of Ad26.COV2.S vaccination and SARS-CoV-2 variants. Treatment reported: some 20 received Ad26.COV2.S at low or high dose, single or two shots; about 5 received placebo; per-sample allocation not given. On day 63 after the first injection, vaccine and placebo recipients gave samples. Sequencing used immunoSEQ multiplex PCR; TCRdb keeps in-frame clones, though not all of them. The sample records 350,000 to 500,000 clones, roughly 89% being singletons. Sequences were derived from peripheral blood, sampled in a trial of Ad26.COV2.S vaccine versus placebo. The source of these receptors is a person between 18 and 65 years old who received the Ad26.COV2.S COVID-19 vaccine or a placebo.

This clone is a singleton in its sample. The chain links TRBV30 to TRBJ1-3; D unresolved. The CDR3 runs 13 residues. CDR1 and CDR2 (germline): GTSNPN, SVGIG (reference sequence). The V gene lost 4 bases and the J gene lost 4 bases, with 11 bases spanning the gap. CDR3 region: CAWMVGLGNTIYF. The CDR3 coding sequence is TGTGCCTGGATGGTAGGGTTAGGAAACACCATATATTTT.

J is TRBJ2-5 and V is TRBV7-9; no definite D call. This CDR3 comprises 14 residues. Germline CDR1 reads SEHNR; CDR2 reads FQNEAQ (reference sequence). V was clipped by 6 bases and J by 1 base, with 12 bases between them. CDR3 DNA sequence: TGTGCCAGCAGTCCCCCAGGAGTCCAAGAGACCCAGTACTTC. Translating it yields CASSPPGVQETQYF.

The chain is built from TRBV12-5 and TRBJ2-3, with 8 bases fitting TRBD2. Per germline, CDR1 LGHNT and CDR2 FRNRAP. This CDR3 has 14 amino acids. Trimming took 6 bases from V and 3 from J; bases not matched to a gene: 5. CDR3 bases: TGTGCTAGTGGAAGGAGCGGGAGTACAGATACGCAGTATTTT. Protein sequence: CASGRSGSTDTQYF.

This clone has only one observation. This rearrangement joins TRBV28 to TRBJ1-4, with D unclear. This CDR3 spans 17 amino acids. The germline gives CDR1 MDHEN, CDR2 SYDVKM. V was trimmed by 5 bases and J by 0 bases, leaving 16 bases between them. Here the CDR3 DNA reads TGTGCCAGCAGTCCGCCACGGGTGCCGTCAACTAATGAAAAACTGTTTTTT. Its translation is CASSPPRVPSTNEKLFF. Full variable domain (outside the CDR3, taken from reference TRBV28 and TRBJ1-4): DVKVTQSSRYLVKRTGEKVFLECVQDMDHENMFWYRQDPGLGLRLIYFSYDVKMKEKGDIPEGYSVSREKKERFSLILESASTNQTSMYLCASSPPRVPSTNEKLFFGSGTQLSVL.

In the case of this clone: The same CDR3 also results from other DNA sequences found in this sample. The rearrangement links TRBV5-1 to TRBJ1-1; D is perhaps TRBD1 (6 bases). Trimming took 2 bases from V and 1 from J, leaving 9 bases between them. The CDR3 loop spans 14 amino acids. Germline loops: CDR1 SGHRS, CDR2 YFSETQ. The CDR3, as DNA: TGCGCCAGCAGCTTAGTACAGGGGAACACTGAAGCTTTCTTT. It specifies CASSLVQGNTEAFF.

This chain joins TRBV6-2 or TRBV6-3 and TRBJ1-3; D is unclear. Germline loops: CDR1 MNHEY, CDR2 SVGEGT. V lost 6 bases and J 10 bases, leaving 13 bases between the germline ends. The CDR3 sequence is 12 residues long. CDR3 sequence (DNA): TGTGCCAGCAGCGACCCACACTTGACCATATATTTT. It yields the protein CASSDPHLTIYF.

This chain uses TRBV4-2 with TRBJ1-4; D perhaps matches TRBD1 (5 bases). CDR1 and CDR2 from the germline V gene are LGHNA and YNFKEQ. The CDR3 has 15 amino acids. V dropped 1 base and J dropped 12 bases, with 18 bases sitting between them. CDR3 protein: CASSQVLGVLMELFF. DNA for the CDR3: TGTGCCAGCAGCCAAGTGTTAGGGGTACTGATGGAACTGTTTTTT.

V gene TRBV3-1 (or the pseudogene TRBV3-2) combines with J gene TRBJ1-2; D is possibly TRBD1 (6 bases). The length of the CDR3 is 16 residues. Germline CDR1 is LGHDT and CDR2 is YNNKEL (reference sequence). With 3 bases removed from V and 2 bases from J, the gap between germline ends came to 16 bases. Here the CDR3 reads CASSHYRVGGNYGYTF. CDR3 nucleotide sequence: TGTGCCAGCAGCCACTACAGGGTGGGGGGAAACTATGGCTACACCTTC.

This clone was recorded only once. CDR3 region: CASSLATGTAGGKLFF. The CDR3 DNA sequence: TGTGCCAGCAGCTTAGCAACCGGGACGGCAGGCGGAAAACTGTTTTTT. This chain joins TRBV7-2 and TRBJ1-4, with D possibly matching TRBD1 (5 bases). Trimming pared 0 bases from V and 10 bases from J, leaving 18 bases between. CDR1 is SGHTA, CDR2 FQGNSA, per germline. This CDR3 contains 16 residues.

The V gene is TRBV3-1 (or the pseudogene TRBV3-2), the J gene TRBJ2-5; D may match TRBD1 or TRBD2 (5 bases each). The CDR3 covers 16 residues. CDR1 LGHDT and CDR2 YNNKEL come from the germline V gene (reference sequence). Deletions cut 4 bases from V and 5 bases from J, with 20 bases between. The CDR3 loop reads CASSPYFGDGTETQYF. Written as DNA, the CDR3 is TGTGCCAGCAGCCCGTATTTTGGGGACGGAACGGAGACCCAGTACTTC.

V gene TRBV11-1 combines with J gene TRBJ1-3; D is unresolved. The CDR3 is made up of 11 amino acids. V was pared by 3 bases and J by 12 bases, with 9 bases between. Germline V gene data show CDR1 as SGHAT and CDR2 as FQDESV (reference sequence). This CDR3 reads CASSFAADIYF. CDR3 nucleotides: TGTGCCAGCAGCTTTGCAGCCGACATATATTTT.

This clone was found once. The chain joins TRBV11-3 to TRBJ1-6; 7 bases agree with TRBD1. The J segment lost 8 bases and the V segment lost 4 bases, leaving 5 bases of the junction unmatched. Germline V gene data show CDR1 as SGHNT and CDR2 as YENEEA. There are 14 residues in the CDR3. CDR3: CASSYRGVDSPLHF. As DNA, the CDR3 is TGTGCCAGCAGCTACAGGGGAGTTGATTCACCCCTCCACTTT.

In its sample, this clone was seen once. The chain is built from TRBV5-4 and TRBJ2-1, with 12 bases aligning to TRBD2. The CDR3 has 15 amino acids. Germline V lookup: CDR1 SGHNT, CDR2 YYREEE (reference sequence). Germline trimming cut 5 bases from V and 8 bases from J; bases unmatched to any gene: 8. This CDR3 reads CASSVTSGGSDEQFF. In nucleotides, the CDR3 is TGTGCCAGCAGTGTGACTAGCGGGGGCTCGGATGAGCAGTTCTTC.

This clone was found a few times. The chain has TRBV9 and TRBJ2-2, with D perhaps TRBD1 (5 bases). Trimming stripped 0 bases from V and 5 bases from J, with 11 bases between. Germline V gene lookup returns CDR1 SGDLS and CDR2 YYNGEE. The CDR3 contains 15 residues. Here the CDR3 DNA reads TGTGCCAGCAGCGTAGAAAGGGGATGGACCGGGGAGCTGTTTTTT. Translated: CASSVERGWTGELFF.

The chain joins TRBV4-2 to TRBJ1-4, with TRBD1 identical over 10 bases. The CDR3 is 16 amino acids. Unmatched junction bases numbered 3, after V lost 0 bases and J lost 5 bases. CDR1 and CDR2 (germline): LGHNA, YNFKEQ. The CDR3 reads CASSQDGTGVNEKLFF. Here the CDR3 DNA reads TGTGCCAGCAGCCAAGACGGGACAGGGGTAAATGAAAAACTGTTTTTT.

The chain combines TRBV27 with TRBJ2-3, with TRBD2 as a possible D gene (7 bases). Trimming left V 6 bases short and J 4 bases short, with 17 bases between. In germline, CDR1 is MNHEY, CDR2 SMNVEV (reference sequence). CDR3 size: 15 residues. In nucleotides, the CDR3 is TGTGCCAGCAGAGGCTACAGGGCGGGGGCAGATACGCAGTATTTT. This codes for CASRGYRAGADTQYF.

The rearrangement uses TRBV7-3 and TRBJ2-1; possibly TRBD2 for D (6 bases). The CDR3 sequence is 14 residues long. CDR1 is SGHTA and CDR2 is FQGTGA in the germline V gene. V was cut by 2 bases and J by 6 bases, with 11 bases left in between. In DNA, the CDR3 is TGTGCCAGCAGCTTAGACGGGAGTCGCAATGAGCAGTTCTTC. As protein: CASSLDGSRNEQFF. Based on the CDR3 plus reference TRBV7-3 and TRBJ2-1, the full variable domain is GAGVSQTPSNKVTEKGKYVELRCDPISGHTALYWYRQSLGQGPEFLIYFQGTGAADDSGLPNDRFFAVRPEGSVSTLKIQRTERGDSAVYLCASSLDGSRNEQFFGPGTRLTVL.

This clone has more than one count but fewer than ten. The rearrangement links TRBV5-4 to TRBJ2-3; D is perhaps TRBD2 (5 bases). In germline, CDR1 is SGHNT, CDR2 YYREEE (reference sequence). This CDR3 contains 14 residues. V was shortened by 0 bases and J by 5 bases, with 10 bases between the two germline ends. In DNA form, the CDR3 reads TGTGCCAGCAGCTTGGAATTAGGGAGAGATACGCAGTATTTT. It translates to CASSLELGRDTQYF.

V gene TRBV18 combines with J gene TRBJ2-7, with D perhaps being TRBD1 or TRBD2 (6 bases each). V shed 2 bases and J shed 5 bases, with 19 bases lying between them. This CDR3 contains 16 residues. The germline V gene has CDR1 KGHSH and CDR2 LQKENI. CDR3 region: CASSPAIQKGGHEQYV. The CDR3 DNA reads as TGTGCCAGCTCACCAGCCATACAGAAGGGGGGACACGAGCAGTACGTC.

The rearrangement uses TRBV21-1 and TRBJ2-3. TRBV21-1 constitutes a pseudogene. This CDR3 region has 15 residues. This CDR3 reads CASSSGAPGTDTQYF. In nucleotides, the CDR3 is TGTGCCAGCAGCTCGGGGGCGCCGGGCACAGATACGCAGTATTTT.

The CDR3 DNA reads TGCGCCAGCAGCCAAGACACGGGGGCCTACGAGCAGTACTTC. Encoded protein: CASSQDTGAYEQYF. This rearrangement joins TRBV4-3 to TRBJ2-7, with D possibly TRBD2 on 6 matching bases. Trimming stripped 0 bases from V and 2 bases from J, with 8 bases between. This CDR3 has 14 residues. Germline loops: CDR1 LGHNA, CDR2 YSLEER.

This clone was counted once. This sequence joins TRBV18 and TRBJ2-1, with 10 bases fitting TRBD1. V lost 1 base to trimming and J lost 2 bases; unmatched junction nucleotides: 11. This CDR3 has 19 residues. Germline V gives CDR1 KGHSH, CDR2 LQKENI. CDR3 DNA: TGTGCCAGCTCACCACTGGGACAGGGGAGACTCGCCACCTACAATGAGCAGTTCTTC. Amino acid sequence: CASSPLGQGRLATYNEQFF.

The chain recombines TRBV6-5 with TRBJ2-1, with D unresolved. CDR1 and CDR2 from the germline V gene are MNHEY and SVGAGI. Between the trimmed V and J ends, which lost 4 bases and 9 bases, there was a span of 13 bases. The CDR3 runs to 13 residues. CDR3: CASSSPLSSEQFF. The CDR3 DNA reads TGTGCCAGCAGTTCCCCCCTTAGTAGTGAGCAGTTCTTC.

This chain joins TRBV5-5 and TRBJ2-2; D may correspond to TRBD1 or TRBD2 (5 bases each). V was pared by 4 bases and J by 2 bases, with 12 bases between. CDR1 SGHKS and CDR2 YYEKEE come from the germline V gene (reference sequence). The CDR3 is 15 amino acids. The CDR3 sequence is CASSRGVTNTGELFF. In nucleotides, the CDR3 is TGTGCCAGCAGCCGAGGGGTAACAAACACCGGGGAGCTGTTTTTT.